Below are 26 T cell receptor beta chains sequenced from a single sample in a study of cytomegalovirus exposure and HLA in healthy donors. The study ran its PCR with 60 Vbeta and 13 Jbeta primers. The protocol was immunoSEQ multiplex PCR, while the TCRdb copy is restricted to in-frame clones and leaves out a portion. The repertoire holds about 60,000 clones, with 70% to 90% as singletons. The sequencing input was PBMCs. The receptors were gathered from a male donor in good health and CMV-seronegative.

J is TRBJ2-5 and V is TRBV9; the match to TRBD2 covers 9 bases. This CDR3 region has 15 residues. In germline, CDR1 is SGDLS, CDR2 YYNGEE. After removal of 0 bases from V and 4 bases from J, the junction contained 4 bases not matched to a gene. CDR3 sequence reads: CASSVGGGAGETQYF. In nucleotides, the CDR3 is TGTGCCAGCAGCGTAGGCGGGGGGGCCGGAGAGACCCAGTACTTC.

The chain combines TRBV2 with TRBJ1-4, with no clear D. Trimming removed 2 bases at V and 2 bases at J, with 18 bases between. Germline CDR1 and CDR2: SNHLY and FYNNEI. The CDR3 extends over 18 amino acids. The CDR3 loop reads CASSEPRTKVGTNEKLFF. CDR3 in DNA: TGTGCCAGCAGTGAACCCCGGACTAAAGTAGGGACTAATGAAAAACTGTTTTTT.

This chain links TRBV6-5 with TRBJ2-1; the D gene is possibly TRBD2 (6 bases). The ends were cut back, 8 bases at V and 7 bases at J, with 9 bases in the middle. This CDR3 is 11 amino acids long. Germline-derived CDR1 and CDR2 are MNHEY and SVGAGI. The DNA of the CDR3 is TGTGCCAGCCGGCGGGGAAATGAGCAGTTCTTC. It is translated as CASRRGNEQFF.

About this clone: The junction departs from germline at one end; a sequencing error may be responsible. Other DNA variants within this sample encode the same CDR3. The chain employs TRBV19 and TRBJ2-7; 9 bases are a match to TRBD1. The germline CDR1 and CDR2 sequences are LNHDA and SQIVND (reference sequence). This CDR3 is 15 amino acids long. The CDR3 is CASRKDRGAIYEQYF. As DNA, the CDR3 is TGCGCCAGTAGAAAAGACAGGGGGGCGATCTACGAGCAGTACTTC.

Only a few counts were recorded for this clone. The genes are TRBV2 and TRBJ2-5; 11 nucleotides line up with TRBD2. There are 14 residues in the CDR3. V lost 7 bases, J lost 4 bases, and 5 bases stayed unmatched. The germline V gene has CDR1 SNHLY and CDR2 FYNNEI. The CDR3 DNA reads as TGTGCCAGCAACGGGCTAGCGGGGGGAGAGACCCAGTACTTC. Its protein is CASNGLAGGETQYF.

The chain couples TRBV6-6 to TRBJ1-1; D unresolved. Germline lookup yields CDR1 MNHNY and CDR2 SVGAGI (reference sequence). The CDR3 spans 14 residues. V lost 0 bases and J lost 1, with 6 bases in between. As DNA, the CDR3 is TGTGCCAGCAGTTACTCGGGCCGGAACACTGAAGCTTTCTTT. It is translated as CASSYSGRNTEAFF.

The CDR3 reads CASSSIASGGTTDTQYF. The CDR3 DNA follows: TGTGCCAGCAGCTCAATAGCTAGCGGGGGGACCACAGATACGCAGTATTTT. The chain carries TRBV13 and TRBJ2-3; TRBD2 matches 11 bases. CDR3 length: 17 amino acids. The V gene's germline CDR1 is PRHDT and CDR2 FYEKMQ (reference sequence). V shed 4 bases, J shed 2 bases, and the junction held 8 bases outside the gene matches.

In regard to this clone: Other nucleotide sequences from this sample produce the same CDR3. CDR3 residues: CASSQDRGPYEQYF. The CDR3 DNA is TGCGCCAGCAGCCAGGACAGGGGCCCCTACGAGCAGTACTTC. The chain has TRBV4-3 and TRBJ2-7; 9 bases are a match to TRBD1. J was trimmed by 2 bases and V by 3 bases; bases with no gene match: 2. The CDR3 is made up of 14 amino acids. Germline CDR1 is LGHNA and CDR2 is YSLEER.

CDR3 in amino acids: CASSEMETLDQPQHF. Here the CDR3 DNA reads TGTGCCAGCAGTGAAATGGAGACCCTTGATCAGCCCCAGCATTTT. The V call is TRBV6-1, the J call TRBJ1-5; no firm D call. Trimming cost V 2 bases and J 5 bases, with 13 bases left between them. CDR1 MNHNS and CDR2 SASEGT come from the germline V gene. The CDR3 consists of 15 residues.

The rearrangement uses TRBV6-1 and TRBJ1-1; D not resolved. This CDR3 spans 13 amino acids. The germline V and J ends were trimmed by 6 bases and 5 bases, with 13 bases remaining between them. Germline V CDR1 and CDR2: MNHNS, SASEGT. CDR3 sequence: CASRDPEETEAFF. CDR3 in DNA: TGTGCCAGCAGGGACCCGGAGGAGACTGAAGCTTTCTTT.

This rearrangement joins TRBV7-9 to TRBJ1-5; the match to TRBD1 covers 8 bases. In germline, CDR1 is SEHNR, CDR2 FQNEAQ (reference sequence). Unmatched junction bases numbered 6, after V lost 5 bases and J lost 12 bases. This CDR3 contains 12 residues. CDR3 in amino acids: CASSVGTGSQHF. Here the CDR3 DNA reads TGTGCCAGCAGCGTTGGGACAGGAAGCCAGCATTTT. The full variable domain, rest sourced from reference TRBV7-9 and TRBJ1-5, is DTGVSQNPRHKITKRGQNVTFRCDPISEHNRLYWYRQTLGQGPEFLTYFQNEAQLEKSRLLSDRFSAERPKGSFSTLEIQRTEQGDSAMYLCASSVGTGSQHFGDGTRLSIL.

The V and J genes are TRBV4-3 and TRBJ1-4, with 7 bases fitting TRBD1. The V gene's germline CDR1 is LGHNA and CDR2 YSLEER. J lost 10 bases, V lost 0 bases, and 11 bases had no gene match. The CDR3 is made up of 16 amino acids. CDR3 nucleotides: TGCGCCAGCAGCCAAGATCCTGAGGGGGCGCAGGGAAAACTGTTTTTT. This sequence encodes CASSQDPEGAQGKLFF.

V and J are TRBV7-3 and TRBJ2-3; TRBD2 matches 8 bases. The CDR3 sequence is 15 residues long. Germline CDR1 reads SGHTA; CDR2 reads FQGTGA. The V gene end was trimmed by 0 bases and the J gene end by 3 bases; junction bases not matched to a gene: 2. CDR3 coding DNA: TGTGCCAGCAGCTTAACCGGGACTAGGACAGATACGCAGTATTTT. This codes for CASSLTGTRTDTQYF.

This chain links TRBV2 with TRBJ2-7, with D possibly matching TRBD1 (5 bases). This CDR3 has 14 amino acids. Germline V gives CDR1 SNHLY, CDR2 FYNNEI. With 6 bases removed from V and 4 bases from J, the gap between germline ends came to 16 bases. The CDR3 sequence: CASSELGNRYEQYF. The CDR3 region has the DNA TGTGCCAGCAGCGAGTTGGGGAACAGGTACGAGCAGTACTTC. The variable domain in full, completed from reference TRBV2 and TRBJ2-7, reads EPEVTQTPSHQVTQMGQEVILRCVPISNHLYFYWYRQILGQKVEFLVSFYNNEISEKSEIFDDQFSVERPDGSNFTLKIRSTKLEDSAMYFCASSELGNRYEQYFGPGTRLTVT.

The rearrangement uses TRBV29-1 and TRBJ1-4, with a weak D call TRBD1 (6 bases). Trimming pared 4 bases from V and 6 bases from J, leaving 12 bases between. Germline assignment: CDR1 SQVTM and CDR2 ANQGSEA. The CDR3 runs to 13 residues. CDR3 sequence: CSVGKGGDEKLFF. Here the CDR3 DNA reads TGCAGCGTTGGAAAGGGGGGGGATGAAAAACTGTTTTTT.

The V call is TRBV6-1, the J call TRBJ2-7; 8 nucleotides line up with TRBD2. J lost 1 base, V lost 1 base, and 3 bases had no gene match. The CDR3 consists of 15 residues. Germline lookup yields CDR1 MNHNS and CDR2 SASEGT. The CDR3 sequence: CASSEGTGGSYEQYF. CDR3 DNA: TGTGCCAGCAGTGAAGGCACGGGGGGGTCCTACGAGCAGTACTTC.

The chain is built from TRBV18 and TRBJ2-2; no firm D call. V was clipped by 3 bases and J by 4 bases, with 6 bases between them. This CDR3 comprises 13 residues. CDR1 KGHSH and CDR2 LQKENI come from the germline V gene. CDR3 bases: TGTGCCAGCTCACCCTCGGGCACCGGGGAGCTGTTTTTT. It yields the protein CASSPSGTGELFF.

The chain uses TRBV7-3 and TRBJ2-3; D call uncertain. The CDR3 is 13 amino acids. Germline values: CDR1 SGHTA, CDR2 FQGTGA. The V gene lost 3 bases and the J gene lost 2 bases, with 6 bases spanning the gap. The chain's CDR3 is CASSLTDTDTQYF. The CDR3 nucleotides read TGTGCCAGCAGCTTGACTGACACAGATACGCAGTATTTT.

The V call is TRBV6-1, the J call TRBJ1-1, with no clear D. V shed 0 bases and J shed 1 base, with 9 bases lying between them. In germline, CDR1 is MNHNS, CDR2 SASEGT. The CDR3 contains 15 residues. The CDR3 spells CASSEAGEGNTEAFF. CDR3 nucleotides: TGTGCCAGCAGTGAAGCTGGAGAGGGGAACACTGAAGCTTTCTTT.

This chain connects TRBV30 to TRBJ2-6; D unresolved. V was clipped by 5 bases and J by 2 bases, with 10 bases between them. Germline CDR1 and CDR2: GTSNPN and SVGIG (reference sequence). This CDR3 region has 14 residues. CDR3 in amino acids: CAWSRNTGANVLTF. The CDR3 coding sequence is TGTGCCTGGTCCAGGAACACTGGGGCCAACGTCCTGACTTTC.

V usage is TRBV19 and J usage is TRBJ1-5; 8 bases line up with TRBD1. Trimming at V came to 3 bases and at J to 2 bases, leaving 6 bases not matched to a gene. From germline, CDR1 is LNHDA and CDR2 SQIVND (reference sequence). The CDR3 sequence is 16 residues long. CDR3 bases: TGTGCCAGTAGTATTGAGGACAGGGCTCGCAATCAGCCCCAGCATTTT. This encodes CASSIEDRARNQPQHF.

The chain uses TRBV6-1 and TRBJ1-6, with TRBD1 as a possible D gene (6 bases). V lost 6 bases, J lost 8 bases, and 17 bases lay in between. Germline CDR1 is MNHNS and CDR2 is SASEGT. The CDR3 length is 15 residues. This CDR3 is CASSLVAGEDSPLHF. For the CDR3, the DNA is TGTGCCAGCAGCCTGGTGGCAGGGGAAGATTCACCCCTCCACTTT.

The chain joins TRBV18 to TRBJ2-5, with 11 bases lining up with TRBD1. J lost 11 bases, V lost 4 bases, and 9 bases had no gene match. The CDR3 length is 14 residues. Germline CDR1 is KGHSH and CDR2 is LQKENI. The CDR3 here is CASSLDRGPEEQYF. The CDR3 DNA sequence: TGTGCCAGCTCACTGGACAGGGGGCCGGAGGAGCAGTACTTC.

This chain links TRBV7-2 with TRBJ1-6; D gene unclear. The V and J ends lost 5 bases and 0 bases respectively, with 14 bases between them. CDR1 is SGHTA and CDR2 is FQGNSA in the germline V gene. The CDR3 is 17 residues long. Here the CDR3 DNA reads TGTGCCAGCAGCCCAAATTTCGTCGGCTCCTATAATTCACCCCTCCACTTT. It codes for CASSPNFVGSYNSPLHF.

J is TRBJ2-3 and V is TRBV2, with 8 bases lining up with TRBD1. The length of the CDR3 is 15 residues. Germline loops: CDR1 SNHLY, CDR2 FYNNEI. V was clipped by 3 bases and J by 2 bases; unmatched bases: 4. The CDR3 region is CASSETGQVTDTQYF. CDR3 nucleotide sequence: TGTGCCAGCAGTGAGACGGGACAGGTCACAGATACGCAGTATTTT.

The chain has TRBV7-9 and TRBJ1-4, with a weak D call TRBD1 (6 bases). Trimming pared 4 bases from V and 6 bases from J, leaving 18 bases between. This CDR3 is 16 amino acids long. Germline CDR1 is SEHNR and CDR2 is FQNEAQ (reference sequence). This CDR3 reads CASSYSPGEGHEKLFF. The CDR3, as DNA: TGTGCCAGCAGCTATTCCCCAGGGGAGGGTCATGAAAAACTGTTTTTT. Complete variable domain (other parts from reference TRBV7-9 and TRBJ1-4): DTGVSQNPRHKITKRGQNVTFRCDPISEHNRLYWYRQTLGQGPEFLTYFQNEAQLEKSRLLSDRFSAERPKGSFSTLEIQRTEQGDSAMYLCASSYSPGEGHEKLFFGSGTQLSVL.